Sequencing of this T cell receptor beta chain was carried out in a study of cytomegalovirus exposure and HLA in healthy donors (dated 2017 in TCRdb). Some background on the complete study: An earlier analysis of several hundred of the donors reported approximately 300 Gb of sequence data and 100 million to 120 million unique TCR beta sequences obtained from roughly 170 million T cells. About 310 gigabases of sequencing data and tens of millions of unique TCR sequences were included in an early release covering around 600 HLA-typed donors. Among the 398 genotyped donors, 75% to 90% belonged to the genetic ancestry cluster associated with self-reported Caucasian donors. The study aimed to test whether signatures of past pathogen exposure could be identified by cataloging public T cell receptors. The study profiled the T cell repertoires of under 700 subjects by immunosequencing and related them to cytomegalovirus serostatus. A separate validation cohort of roughly 130 different subjects was used in addition to the roughly 670-subject first cohort. To predict cytomegalovirus infection status, the study combined high-throughput TCR immunosequencing, statistical association of individual TCRs with disease status, and machine learning. To study patterns of TCR occurrence, a later analysis re-analyzed previously published TCR beta repertoires from around 670 donors and added high-resolution HLA genotyping. Rather than drawing on any new phenotypic data, the later analysis identified candidate immune exposures from TCR beta sequences and the way those sequences occurred across donors. To decide whether each TCR beta V gene segment behaved as functional or pseudogenic, an earlier analysis of over 500 of the donors relied on high-throughput TCR beta sequencing. Donor age, sex, ethnicity and CMV serostatus were compiled alongside the repertoire data. In a later genetic analysis, genome-wide SNP genotypes for about 55% of the roughly 700 donors were used, and that subset was treated as a discovery cohort. Every discovery cohort repertoire had been produced on one sequencing platform. HLA typing covered class I and class II loci at four-digit resolution. The number of typed donors differed by locus: about 620-640 for A, B, C, DRB1 and DQB1; 522 for DQA1; 606 for DPA1; and around 490 for DPB1. Five DR-DQ haplotypes were treated as single units for association and clustering because of strong linkage in the cohort. Across 300 to 400 genotyped donors of the cohort, an average of roughly 250,000 unique TCR beta nucleotide sequences per donor were sequenced, and 15% to 20% of those sequences were non-productive.

Preparation of the library involved the immunoSEQ multiplex PCR assay. For the multiplex PCR, a mixture combining 60 forward primers for TCR Vbeta segments and 13 reverse primers for TCR Jbeta segments was used. The CDR3 region of rearranged TCR beta genes was amplified from genomic DNA with a multiplex PCR assay. The Illumina HiSeq System was used to sequence the amplified TCR beta libraries as 87-base-pair reads. As for the original processing: Across the 670 or so repertoires, a later analysis counted some 80 million unique TCR beta chains, around 11 million of which were shared by at least two donors. A nearest-neighbor algorithm error-corrected the raw reads and collapsed the reads into unique sequences, merging closely related sequences to remove PCR and sequencing errors. V, D and J gene segments were assigned by aligning CDR3 sequences to IMGT reference sequences. Each retained sequence needed at least a six-nucleotide match to both a V gene segment and a J gene segment. Rearrangements were called productive when the CDR3 lacked stop codons and stayed in frame with V and J; all others were non-productive. Following IMGT convention, CDR3 was defined as the stretch from the second conserved V-encoded cysteine to the conserved J-encoded phenylalanine. The earlier analysis of about 530 of the donors excluded any sequence lacking an unambiguous match to a single V gene segment. In an earlier analysis of approximately 590 of the donors, V segments were called functional above 56.7% productive rearrangements and were called segregating when the between-donor standard deviation exceeded 5%. A statistical classification framework was built for diagnosing cytomegalovirus status from the catalog of TCR beta chain sequences. A later analysis assigned V and J genes by comparing TCR nucleotide sequences with IMGT/GENE-DB human TR gene sequences. In a later analysis, CDR3 sequences and most-parsimonious VDJ recombination scenarios were assigned using the TCRdist pipeline. In a later analysis, every TCR beta chain was defined by the combination of its CDR3 amino acid sequence and its V-gene family, and reads without a unique V-gene family were dropped. A later analysis removed 592 highly shared, low-generation-probability nucleotide sequences to deal with suspected cross-contamination and a sequencing artifact. In a later analysis, a clonal expansion index for each public chain was calculated from normalized within-repertoire ranks of inferred template counts. In a later analysis, generation probabilities were computed with a VDJ recombination model fitted to out-of-frame rearrangements, and the resulting probabilities were checked against IGoR. In a later analysis, TCR-TCR, TCR-HLA and TCR-CMV co-occurrence was scored with hypergeometric tests, and a repertoire-size bias correction was applied to TCR pairs. In a later analysis, false discovery rates were estimated by permuting HLA or CMV assignments 20 times. In a later analysis, co-occurring TCRs were grouped using DBSCAN, with TCRdist sequence similarity added in when clustering inside HLA-allele-positive subsets. Co-occurrence clustering excluded repertoires with fewer than 30,000 or more than 120,000 public chains, plus five with anomalous nucleotide sharing. TCRdb retrieved this table from immuneACCESS and kept in-frame rearrangements only. Not all clones are present; in checked studies, unresolved V genes account for under half, and no reason is known for the remainder. From that table come the V and J calls and clone size; the DNA was used to work out D and trimming. Counted in this sample were about 93,000 clones; around 80% of them appeared once. Together, the top ten hold approximately 0.6% of the sample.

The cohort consisted of 650 to 850 healthy bone marrow donors. Cohort members were all nominally healthy when sampled, although unrecorded immune exposures were likely present. The donor tested CMV seronegative, placing the donor among the roughly 350 seronegative members of the cohort. A peripheral blood sample was provided by each donor, and peripheral blood mononuclear cells were used for TCR beta sequencing. The Qiagen DNeasy Blood Extraction Kit was used to extract genomic DNA from the blood cell samples. Via the germline V gene (reference sequence), CDR1 is LNHDA and CDR2 SQIVND. The cysteine opens and the phenylalanine closes a CDR3 of 14 amino acids. The CDR3 DNA has 42 bases and is translated from base 1. Compared with germline, V lacks 11 bases and J lacks 7 bases; bases without a gene match: 11. Comments on this clone: The specificity of this receptor is unknown. Base qualities are missing; no much larger clone stands one base away.

What the authors observed across the whole study: Immune exposure information for the cohort was limited to CMV serostatus. Because counts were too low, about 15 rarely observed V segments, including chromosome 9 orphons, were left out of the earlier analysis of 587 of the donors. Most TCR sequences were seen in very few donors, while some public TCRs were found in many individuals. Correlated functional status among segregating V segments might reflect linkage disequilibrium, but an unknown experimental factor could not be ruled out. Some IMGT-functional V segments, including TRBV6-2 and TRBV6-3, could not be told apart with the 87-base-pair reads, so those segments were excluded. Specific HLA alleles were associated with some 15,000 TCR beta sequences at a false discovery rate of 0.05 in a later analysis. The classifier was reported to diagnose cytomegalovirus status with high specificity and sensitivity in both the original cohort and the validation cohort. Only TCR beta chains were sequenced in this cohort, and the absence of alpha or paired-chain data limited detectable features. A few of the identified cytomegalovirus-associated TCR beta chains were confirmed in vitro to be specific for cytomegalovirus antigens. A later genetic analysis associated a missense DCLRE1C variant with V-gene and J-gene trimming of TCR beta chains, and an independent cohort replicated the association. The authors suggested that the approach could potentially be generalized to other disease states and immunological phenotypes. A later analysis found that TCR association rates varied across HLA loci, with DRB1 alleles showing the most associated TCRs and HLA-C alleles the fewest. Compared with the roughly 700-donor mean, donors in an Asian-associated ancestry cluster had fewer N-insertions in productive TCRs, according to a later genetic analysis. In the study, approximately 160 TCR beta chains were listed as associated with cytomegalovirus. A further reported finding was that TCR beta sequences accurately predicted the HLA-A and HLA-B alleles for most subjects in the first cohort. In an earlier analysis of under 600 of the donors, most TCR beta V segments were observed in productive rearrangements about 87% or about 30% of the time, broadly matching IMGT annotations. According to a later analysis, parvovirus B19, influenza, CMV and Epstein-Barr virus appeared linked to several top co-occurrence clusters. When HLA alleles, especially DR and DQ, strongly co-occurred, attributing TCR associations to individual alleles was difficult. Roughly uniform sequencing depth across donors was assumed in presence/absence analyses, although this assumption may not hold. Because HLA typing was unavailable for some donors at each locus, only the typed subset was used in association tests. The sequencing pipeline was judged likely to have produced a cluster of highly shared sequence variants as a technical artifact. In a later analysis, HLA-associated TCR beta chains were found to be more clonally expanded and to have lower generation probabilities than equally common non-associated chains. A later analysis found that most CMV-associated TCR beta chains appeared HLA-restricted, with HLA associations seemingly driven largely by CMV exposure.

Sequencing was done on a sample of PBMCs. This receptor was taken from a man aged 25 to 40 in good health and CMV-seronegative. This sequence uses TRBV19 and TRBJ1-6, with 7 central nucleotides matching TRBD1. CDR3 loop: CASSAGQQNSPLHF. The sequenced DNA: TGTGCCTCCAGCGCGGGACAGCAAAATTCACCCCTCCACTTT.